The following is a TCR beta chain sequence with its context. V shed 2 bases and J 2 bases; nucleotides not matched to a gene: 3. The CDR3 length is 16 residues. Looked up from germline, CDR1 is LNHNV and CDR2 is YYDKDF (reference sequence). With 60 Vbeta and 13 Jbeta primers, the PCR was carried out. The table came from immunoSEQ multiplex PCR; TCRdb's copy has only in-frame clones and leaves some out. The sample shows fewer than 150,000 clones, about three quarters of them seen only once. The data stem from a study of cytomegalovirus exposure and HLA in healthy donors. V gene TRBV15 combines with J gene TRBJ2-3, with TRBD2 identical over 11 bases. The sequenced material came from PBMCs. This TCR derives from a woman aged 30 to 39 in good health and CMV-seronegative. CDR3 residues: CATSRLAGGNTDTQYF. As DNA, the CDR3 is TGTGCCACCAGCAGACTAGCGGGGGGAAACACAGATACGCAGTATTTT. Filled out from reference TRBV15 and TRBJ2-3, the complete variable domain reads DAMVIQNPRYQVTQFGKPVTLSCSQTLNHNVMYWYQQKSSQAPKLLFHYYDKDFNNEADTPDNFQSRRPNTSFCFLDIRSPGLGDTAMYLCATSRLAGGNTDTQYFGPGTRLTVL.